The 11 T cell receptor beta chains listed next were all sequenced from one sample in a study of blood T cell repertoires in COVID-19. TCRdb keeps only in-frame clones here, not all; method: immunoSEQ multiplex PCR. This table has about 74,000 clones, approximately 80% appearing once. The specimen sequenced was peripheral blood. The source is a human donor in a cohort sampled during active COVID-19.

The rearrangement uses TRBV6-5 and TRBJ2-7, with D perhaps matching TRBD2 (5 bases). Germline V gives CDR1 MNHEY, CDR2 SVGAGI. Between the trimmed V and J ends, which lost 7 bases and 0 bases, there was a span of 13 bases. The length of the CDR3 is 14 residues. CDR3 residues: CASKAGINSYEQYF. CDR3 nucleotides: TGTGCCAGCAAAGCCGGGATTAACTCCTACGAGCAGTACTTC.

This chain links TRBV18 with TRBJ1-5; D perhaps matches TRBD1 (6 bases). Between the trimmed V and J ends, which lost 1 base and 4 bases, there was a span of 11 bases. Germline CDR1 is KGHSH and CDR2 is LQKENI. This CDR3 is built from 15 residues. The CDR3 spells CASSPLGASNQPQHF. The CDR3, as DNA: TGTGCCAGCTCACCACTGGGGGCAAGTAATCAGCCCCAGCATTTT.

The chain carries TRBV18 and TRBJ2-7, with a tentative D call TRBD2 (5 bases). Per germline, CDR1 KGHSH and CDR2 LQKENI. The CDR3 consists of 12 residues. Trimming removed 6 bases at V and 3 bases at J, with 9 bases between. Written as DNA, the CDR3 is TGTGCCAGCTCCGCCGGGGACTACGAGCAGTACTTC. This encodes CASSAGDYEQYF.

This clone was found once. This chain connects TRBV19 to TRBJ2-7; D is possibly TRBD1 (7 bases). Trimming pared 8 bases from V and 3 bases from J, leaving 14 bases between. This CDR3 comprises 13 residues. Germline V gene data show CDR1 as LNHDA and CDR2 as SQIVND (reference sequence). The CDR3 protein is CASSRQGGYEQYF. The CDR3 coding sequence is TGTGCCAGTTCAAGACAGGGAGGCTACGAGCAGTACTTC.

V usage is TRBV5-1 and J usage is TRBJ2-7; 7 bases are shared with TRBD1. From germline, CDR1 is SGHRS and CDR2 YFSETQ. V trimming: 0 bases; J trimming: 8 bases; junction bases outside the gene matches: 8. The CDR3 consists of 14 residues. The CDR3 region has the DNA TGCGCCAGCAGCTTGGGGGACAGTATTCCGCAGCAGTACTTC. This codes for CASSLGDSIPQQYF.

V gene TRBV3-1 (or the pseudogene TRBV3-2) combines with J gene TRBJ2-1, with TRBD1 identical over 7 bases. The CDR3 consists of 14 residues. The V segment lost 1 base and the J segment 6 bases; nucleotides outside the gene matches: 3. CDR1 is LGHDT, CDR2 YNNKEL, per germline (reference sequence). CDR3 sequence (DNA): TGTGCCAGCAGCCAAGTCGGGACAGTCAATGAGCAGTTCTTC. It yields the protein CASSQVGTVNEQFF.

CDR3 in amino acids: CASSWGQESTDTQYF. As DNA, the CDR3 is TGTGCCAGCAGCTGGGGACAGGAGAGCACAGATACGCAGTATTTT. This chain links TRBV5-5 with TRBJ2-3; 8 bases are a match to TRBD1. Trimming at V came to 3 bases and at J to 0 bases, leaving 3 bases not matched to a gene. From germline, CDR1 is SGHKS and CDR2 YYEKEE (reference sequence). The CDR3 spans 15 residues. Complete variable domain (other parts from reference TRBV5-5 and TRBJ2-3): DAGVTQSPTHLIKTRGQQVTLRCSPISGHKSVSWYQQVLGQGPQFIFQYYEKEERGRGNFPDRFSARQFPNYSSELNVNALLLGDSALYLCASSWGQESTDTQYFGPGTRLTVL.

This chain connects TRBV14 to TRBJ2-7; weak D call: TRBD1 (7 bases). CDR1 and CDR2 from the germline V gene are SGHDN and FVKESK. CDR3 length equals 23 residues. Deletions cut 2 bases from V and 3 bases from J, with 38 bases between. CDR3 nucleotides: TGTGCCAGCAGCCAATCGGGGACCGACAGGGCGCACGTGGGGGGCGCACGAAACTACGAGCAGTACTTC. It codes for CASSQSGTDRAHVGGARNYEQYF.

Only one count was recorded for this clone. The chain couples TRBV5-6 to TRBJ2-3, with no clear D. V lost 6 bases, J lost 1 base, and 21 bases lay in between. The length of the CDR3 is 17 residues. CDR1 is SGHDT, CDR2 YYEEEE, per germline. CDR3 DNA: TGTGCCAGCACCTCATACGCCGGAACTGGGCGCACAGATACGCAGTATTTT. Amino acid sequence: CASTSYAGTGRTDTQYF.

This clone was seen a single time. The rearrangement uses TRBV19 and TRBJ1-1; D is unclear. The CDR3 consists of 14 residues. Germline V gene lookup returns CDR1 LNHDA and CDR2 SQIVND (reference sequence). V lost 5 bases and J 3 bases, leaving 13 bases between the germline ends. The CDR3 bases are TGTGCCAGTAGTGCGTCCCCCGGGGACACTGAAGCTTTCTTT. This encodes CASSASPGDTEAFF.

CDR3 residues: CATSKAGGVPDTQYF. The CDR3 DNA is TGTGCCACCAGCAAAGCGGGGGGGGTCCCAGATACGCAGTATTTT. This chain joins TRBV15 and TRBJ2-3; 10 nucleotides align to TRBD2. With V trimmed by 4 bases and J by 4 bases, 5 bases remained unmatched. From germline, CDR1 is LNHNV and CDR2 YYDKDF (reference sequence). CDR3 length: 15 amino acids.